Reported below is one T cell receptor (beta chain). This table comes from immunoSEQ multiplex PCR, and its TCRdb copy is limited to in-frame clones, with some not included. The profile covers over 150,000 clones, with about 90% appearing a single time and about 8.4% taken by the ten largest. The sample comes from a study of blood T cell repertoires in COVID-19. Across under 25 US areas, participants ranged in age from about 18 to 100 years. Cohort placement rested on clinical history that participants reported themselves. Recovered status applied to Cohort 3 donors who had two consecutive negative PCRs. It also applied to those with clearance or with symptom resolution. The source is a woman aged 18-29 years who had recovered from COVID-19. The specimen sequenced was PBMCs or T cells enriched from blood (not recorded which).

The CDR3 DNA reads TGTGCCAGCAGCTTGTCACAGGGCGGCGTCAATCAGCCCCAGCATTTT. This gives the protein CASSLSQGGVNQPQHF. V gene TRBV7-9 combines with J gene TRBJ1-5; D is perhaps TRBD1 (6 bases). Trimming stripped 3 bases from V and 3 bases from J, with 15 bases between. Germline V lookup: CDR1 SEHNR, CDR2 FQNEAQ (reference sequence). The CDR3 spans 16 residues. The full variable domain, rest sourced from reference TRBV7-9 and TRBJ1-5, is DTGVSQNPRHKITKRGQNVTFRCDPISEHNRLYWYRQTLGQGPEFLTYFQNEAQLEKSRLLSDRFSAERPKGSFSTLEIQRTEQGDSAMYLCASSLSQGGVNQPQHFGDGTRLSIL.